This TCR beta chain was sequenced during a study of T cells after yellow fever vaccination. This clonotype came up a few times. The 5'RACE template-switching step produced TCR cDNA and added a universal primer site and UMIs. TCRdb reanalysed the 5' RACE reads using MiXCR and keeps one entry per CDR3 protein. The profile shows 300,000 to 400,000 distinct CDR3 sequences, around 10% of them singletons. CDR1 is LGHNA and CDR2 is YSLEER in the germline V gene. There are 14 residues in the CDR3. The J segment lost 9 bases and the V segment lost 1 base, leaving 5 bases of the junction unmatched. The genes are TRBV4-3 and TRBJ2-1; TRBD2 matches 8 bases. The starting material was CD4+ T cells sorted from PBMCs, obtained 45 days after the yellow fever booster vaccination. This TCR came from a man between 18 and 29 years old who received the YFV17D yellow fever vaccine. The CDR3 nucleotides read TGCGCCAGCAGCCAAGGGACTAGCTCGGGTGAGCAGTTCTTC. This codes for CASSQGTSSGEQFF.